Listed here are 30 T cell receptor beta chains from one sample, sequenced in a study of T cell repertoires in cytomegalovirus infection (dated by TCRdb to about 2019). The label giving this sample's treatment or condition can be read as: in vitro stimulation with specific CMV peptide epitopes to enrich CMV-specific T cells. The sequencer was an Illumina HiSeq 1500. TCRdb trimmed public reads at Q25 via fastp, called clones via MiXCR and kept in-frame beta chains. For every CDR3 protein sequence, its rows merge into one entry that carries the most common genes and DNA. For this sample there are about 770,000 distinct CDR3 sequences; approximately 32% appear just once. The biggest ten clones account for about an eighth of the sample. No cognate antigen is known for these TCRs. The source material was cultured CD8+ T cells from PBMCs, sampled from culture after CMV antigen stimulation. These receptors came from a human donor in good health (CMV status not recorded). Some clones in this sample may be carry-over from other donors' samples.

J is TRBJ1-4 and V is TRBV28, with 7 bases identical to TRBD1. This CDR3 region has 16 residues. The V gene's germline CDR1 is MDHEN and CDR2 SYDVKM. With 5 bases clipped from V and 8 bases from J, the junction kept 14 bases outside the gene matches. The CDR3 coding sequence is TGTGCCAGCAGTCTCCGACAGGGAACGGGGGGGGAAAAACTGTTTTTT. Translating gives CASSLRQGTGGEKLFF.

The V call is TRBV27, the J call TRBJ1-1, with D tentatively TRBD1 (6 bases). The CDR3 is 14 residues long. Trimming shortened V by 5 bases and J by 3 bases, and 13 bases separated the two germline ends. Germline CDR1 reads MNHEY; CDR2 reads SMNVEV (reference sequence). CDR3 amino acids: CASSLTTGYTEAFF. For the CDR3, the DNA is TGTGCCAGCAGTCTCACGACAGGTTACACTGAAGCTTTCTTT.

This clonotype was picked up a small number of times. The V gene is TRBV12-3 or TRBV12-4, the J gene TRBJ2-5, with TRBD2 matching 8 bases. The V and J ends lost 5 bases and 5 bases, in that order; junction bases with no gene match: 7. The CDR3 length is 14 residues. This CDR3 is CASSDLTSAETQYF. The CDR3 DNA reads as TGTGCCAGCAGTGACTTGACTAGCGCGGAGACCCAGTACTTC.

This clonotype was detected many times. This chain joins TRBV7-6 and TRBJ2-1; D is perhaps TRBD2 (5 bases). The V end lost 4 bases, the J end lost 2 bases, and 9 bases lay between the germline ends. This CDR3 contains 14 residues. Germline lookup yields CDR1 SGHVS and CDR2 FNYEAQ. CDR3 bases: TGTGCCAGCAGCTCCAAGCGGCCCTACAATGAGCAGTTCTTC. Protein: CASSSKRPYNEQFF.

This chain connects TRBV4-2 to TRBJ1-2; possible D gene TRBD1, 6 bases. This CDR3 comprises 16 residues. Germline CDR1 is LGHNA and CDR2 is YNFKEQ. With 6 bases removed from V and 6 bases from J, the gap between germline ends came to 23 bases. CDR3 in DNA: TGTGCCAGCAGTGACCATCCCCAGGGGAGGCCTGATGGCTACACCTTC. Translated: CASSDHPQGRPDGYTF.

This chain links TRBV6-5 with TRBJ1-2; D is possibly TRBD1 (5 bases). This CDR3 region has 16 residues. Between the trimmed V and J ends, which lost 4 bases and 1 base, there was a span of 16 bases. The germline gives CDR1 MNHEY, CDR2 SVGAGI. The CDR3 DNA reads as TGTGCCAGCAGTTCCCGGGGCAGGGTAGTTAACTATGGCTACACCTTC. This gives the protein CASSSRGRVVNYGYTF.

This clonotype was observed a handful of times. This chain joins TRBV11-1 and TRBJ1-1, with a tentative D call TRBD1 (5 bases). The CDR3 loop spans 14 amino acids. CDR1 is SGHAT and CDR2 is FQDESV in the germline V gene (reference sequence). Trimming removed 1 base at V and 1 base at J, with 7 bases between. The DNA for the CDR3 is TGTGCCAGCAGCTTAGTACAGGCGAACACTGAAGCTTTCTTT. Protein sequence: CASSLVQANTEAFF.

The J gene is TRBJ2-7, the V gene TRBV28, with 9 bases identical to TRBD1. The germline gives CDR1 MDHEN, CDR2 SYDVKM. The CDR3 has 13 amino acids. V lost 11 bases to trimming and J lost 3 bases; unmatched junction nucleotides: 8. Here the CDR3 DNA reads TGTGCCTCCTCGGGACAGGGTCTCTACGAGCAGTACTTC. Encoded protein: CASSGQGLYEQYF.

V is TRBV20-1 and J is TRBJ2-2; the match to TRBD2 covers 11 bases. V dropped 1 base and J dropped 3; count of bases not matched to a gene: 4. The CDR3 covers 16 residues. CDR1 is DFQATT, CDR2 SNEGSKA, per germline (reference sequence). As DNA, the CDR3 is TGCAGTGCTAGAGCCCAACTAGCGGGGGACACCGGGGAGCTGTTTTTT. It codes for CSARAQLAGDTGELFF.

This clonotype turned up a few times. The chain recombines TRBV12-5 with TRBJ2-5; possible D gene TRBD2, 6 bases. The ends were cut back, 8 bases at V and 5 bases at J, with 21 bases in the middle. From germline, CDR1 is LGHNT and CDR2 FRNRAP. The length of the CDR3 is 15 residues. The CDR3 DNA reads as TGTGCTAGTTCTAGAATTACTAGCCGCAATGAGACCCAGTACTTC. As protein: CASSRITSRNETQYF.

The rearrangement uses TRBV7-2 and TRBJ1-2, with D uncertain. Trimming cost V 5 bases and J 7 bases, with 11 bases left between them. Germline CDR1 SGHTA, CDR2 FQGNSA. The CDR3 spans 12 residues. This CDR3 reads CASSGALAGYTF. The DNA for the CDR3 is TGTGCCAGCAGCGGCGCCCTAGCTGGCTACACCTTC.

Written as DNA, the CDR3 is TGTGCCAGCAGCCCAATAATATCCTTCCGGGACAGGGGTCCTGAAGCTTTCTTT. Encoded protein: CASSPIISFRDRGPEAFF. The V call is TRBV14, the J call TRBJ1-1; TRBD1 aligns across 10 bases. Trimming at V came to 4 bases and at J to 6 bases, leaving 17 bases not matched to a gene. The germline V gene has CDR1 SGHDN and CDR2 FVKESK. CDR3 length: 18 amino acids.

The V call is TRBV20-1, the J call TRBJ2-5; 7 bases map to TRBD2. The CDR3 covers 14 residues. Germline lookup yields CDR1 DFQATT and CDR2 SNEGSKA (reference sequence). The V segment lost 3 bases and the J segment 5 bases; nucleotides outside the gene matches: 9. For the CDR3, the DNA is TGCAGTGCTAGGGACGGGGGGTTTGGGGAGACCCAGTACTTC. Its protein is CSARDGGFGETQYF.

This chain joins TRBV28 and TRBJ2-1; D is uncertain. The CDR3 loop spans 16 amino acids. Trimming left V 4 bases short and J 4 bases short, with 17 bases between. CDR1 MDHEN and CDR2 SYDVKM come from the germline V gene. Here the CDR3 reads CASSSPQTPAYNEQFF. In nucleotides, the CDR3 is TGTGCCAGCAGTTCCCCCCAGACCCCGGCTTACAATGAGCAGTTCTTC.

The sample holds a few counts of this clonotype. The rearrangement uses TRBV6-1 and TRBJ2-3; 7 bases line up with TRBD1. With V trimmed by 6 bases and J by 4 bases, 10 bases remained unmatched. The CDR3 is 15 amino acids. Germline loops: CDR1 MNHNS, CDR2 SASEGT. CDR3 protein: CASRGTGAGPDTQYF. CDR3 DNA: TGTGCCAGCAGAGGAACAGGGGCTGGTCCAGATACGCAGTATTTT.

V and J are TRBV20-1 and TRBJ1-2, with 8 bases aligning to TRBD1. The CDR3 contains 15 residues. Looked up from germline, CDR1 is DFQATT and CDR2 is SNEGSKA (reference sequence). The CDR3 region is CSAEAFKDRDNGYTF. CDR3 coding DNA: TGCAGCGCAGAGGCCTTCAAGGACAGGGATAATGGCTACACCTTC.

The chain couples TRBV28 to TRBJ2-4; TRBD1 might be the D (5 bases). The CDR3 spans 13 residues. V dropped 3 bases and J dropped 8 bases, with 11 bases sitting between them. Germline V CDR1 and CDR2: MDHEN, SYDVKM. The CDR3 here is CASSFSGLYIQYF. CDR3 DNA: TGTGCCAGCAGTTTCTCAGGGTTGTACATTCAGTACTTC.

This clonotype was observed a few times. The DNA for the CDR3 is TGTGCCAGCAGTGAACTAGAAGGGTTTCGTTACACTGAAGCTTTCTTT. It encodes CASSELEGFRYTEAFF. The chain joins TRBV25-1 to TRBJ1-1; D ambiguous. CDR1 MGHDK and CDR2 SYGVNS come from the germline V gene. The CDR3 sequence is 16 residues long. V was trimmed by 2 bases and J by 3 bases, leaving 16 bases between them.

The genes are TRBV28 and TRBJ2-7; D is unclear. From germline, CDR1 is MDHEN and CDR2 SYDVKM. The V gene lost 5 bases and the J gene lost 0 bases, with 14 bases spanning the gap. The CDR3 covers 15 residues. CDR3 region: CASSPVRVSSYEQYV. In DNA form, the CDR3 reads TGTGCCAGCAGTCCCGTCCGGGTGAGCTCCTACGAGCAGTACGTC.

In this sample, this clonotype turned up many times. This sequence joins TRBV7-6 and TRBJ2-5, with D possibly TRBD2 on 5 matching bases. CDR3 length: 13 amino acids. V dropped 4 bases and J dropped 5 bases, with 11 bases sitting between them. Germline V gene sequence: CDR1 SGHVS, CDR2 FNYEAQ. The CDR3: CASSSLRAETQYF. CDR3 sequence (DNA): TGTGCCAGCAGCTCCCTGAGGGCGGAGACCCAGTACTTC.

This clonotype was observed at least ten times. This chain joins TRBV7-2 and TRBJ2-1; D is perhaps TRBD2 (7 bases). Trimming took 0 bases from V and 8 from J, leaving 11 bases between them. The CDR3 covers 14 residues. Germline V gene lookup returns CDR1 SGHTA and CDR2 FQGNSA. The CDR3 DNA reads TGTGCCAGCAGCTTAGCGGGGGGGCCCTATGAGCAGTTCTTC. It yields the protein CASSLAGGPYEQFF.

By its share, this clonotype is large (0.1 to 1%). The gene calls are TRBV10-3 and TRBJ1-1; D is unclear. Germline CDR1 is ENHRY and CDR2 is SYGVKD. The CDR3 has 12 residues. The V and J ends lost 0 bases and 4 bases respectively, with 3 bases between them. CDR3 DNA sequence: TGTGCCATCAGTGAGTCAACCACTGAAGCTTTCTTT. Protein: CAISESTTEAFF.

V usage is TRBV7-9 and J usage is TRBJ1-2; D is perhaps TRBD1 (5 bases). Germline V lookup: CDR1 SEHNR, CDR2 FQNEAQ (reference sequence). Trimming stripped 4 bases from V and 1 base from J, with 10 bases between. The CDR3 covers 14 residues. CDR3 residues: CASSSRQFNYGYTF. The CDR3 DNA sequence: TGTGCCAGCAGCTCAAGACAGTTTAACTATGGCTACACCTTC.

A remark on this clonotype: A much larger clone is a single base away; this may be a read error. The chain couples TRBV7-6 to TRBJ2-3; weak D call: TRBD1 (6 bases). Trimming cost V 10 bases and J 5 bases, with 7 bases left between them. CDR1 is SGHVS, CDR2 FNYEAQ, per germline. This CDR3 is 10 amino acids long. The CDR3, as DNA: TGTGCCATCAGGGGAGATACGCAGTATTTT. This encodes CAIRGDTQYF.

In this sample, this clonotype turned up many times. The chain links TRBV19 to TRBJ2-7; weak D call: TRBD1 (7 bases). Per the germline V gene, CDR1 is LNHDA and CDR2 is SQIVND (reference sequence). The CDR3 spans 15 residues. The germline V and J ends were trimmed by 5 bases and 2 bases, with 16 bases remaining between them. The CDR3 DNA follows: TGTGCCAGTAGTCCGCGGGACAGCTCTCCCTACGAGCAGTACTTC. Protein product: CASSPRDSSPYEQYF.

The table lists this clonotype with a few counts. This chain joins TRBV27 and TRBJ2-7; TRBD2 might be the D (7 bases). The V gene lost 5 bases and the J gene lost 2 bases, with 16 bases spanning the gap. Germline lookup yields CDR1 MNHEY and CDR2 SMNVEV (reference sequence). This CDR3 has 15 amino acids. The CDR3 spells CASSPVGGRPYEQYV. The CDR3 DNA is TGTGCCAGCAGTCCTGTGGGGGGGCGGCCCTACGAGCAGTACGTC.

The chain carries TRBV7-9 and TRBJ2-3; D ambiguous. The CDR3 is 15 amino acids. Trimming pared 5 bases from V and 1 base from J, leaving 13 bases between. CDR1 SEHNR and CDR2 FQNEAQ come from the germline V gene (reference sequence). CDR3 in amino acids: CASSGSPQGTDTQYF. The CDR3 region has the DNA TGTGCCAGCAGCGGAAGCCCACAAGGCACAGATACGCAGTATTTT.

This clonotype was found a few times. This sequence joins TRBV7-3 and TRBJ2-5; 9 bases are shared with TRBD2. This CDR3 spans 19 amino acids. Germline V lookup: CDR1 SGHTA, CDR2 FQGTGA. V was clipped by 5 bases and J by 0 bases; unmatched bases: 16. The CDR3 DNA sequence: TGTGCCAGCAGCGTAGGACCCGGGACTAGCCCCACATACCAAGAGACCCAGTACTTC. It encodes CASSVGPGTSPTYQETQYF.

The V call is TRBV9, the J call TRBJ2-1; the D gene is possibly TRBD2 (6 bases). Trimming took off 0 bases at V and 4 bases at J, with 14 bases between the two ends. The CDR3 is 16 amino acids. From germline, CDR1 is SGDLS and CDR2 YYNGEE. The CDR3 loop reads CASSVEKLALYNEQFF. In nucleotides, the CDR3 is TGTGCCAGCAGCGTAGAAAAACTAGCTCTTTACAATGAGCAGTTCTTC.

V is TRBV4-1 and J is TRBJ2-1; no clear D gene. Trimming cost V 1 base and J 13 bases, with 8 bases left between them. The CDR3 has 11 residues. CDR1 is MGHRA and CDR2 is YSYEKL in the germline V gene. The CDR3 DNA is TGCGCCAGCAGCCAAGCGGTTGAACAGTTCTTC. Its protein is CASSQAVEQFF.